This T cell receptor beta chain was documented in a study of CD8 T cells in ankylosing spondylitis. MiXCR was run by TCRdb on the 5' RACE reads, yielding one entry per CDR3 protein. The sample records a few hundred thousand distinct CDR3 sequences, about 20% being singletons. The CDR3 sequence is 17 residues long. V was pared by 6 bases and J by 1 base, with 10 bases of the junction left unmatched. Per the germline V gene, CDR1 is LGHDT and CDR2 is YNNKEL (reference sequence). This chain uses TRBV3-1 with TRBJ2-4, with 9 bases lining up with TRBD1. Sequencing was done on a sample of blood, either unsorted or a sorted T cell fraction (not recorded which). The clonotype comes from a male donor with ankylosing spondylitis or in good health (not recorded which). The DNA for the CDR3 is TGTGCCAGCAGTTTTGATCAGGACAGGGGCGCCAAAAACATTCAGTACTTC. It specifies CASSFDQDRGAKNIQYF.